The clone carrying this T cell receptor (beta chain) was picked up a small number of times. It was with unique molecular identifiers that the TCRbeta library was prepared. A single record per CDR3 protein comes from TCRdb applying MiXCR to the PCR reads. The sample has about 540,000 distinct CDR3 sequences; around 18% are singletons. The record originates from a study of T-cell reconstitution after alpha-beta-depleted transplantation in children. This material consisted of PBMCs from the stem cell graft donor, taken from the stem cell graft. The sequence came from a human donor who donated a stem cell graft to a child with acute lymphoblastic leukemia.

The CDR3 protein is CASSQVLVYEQYF. Written as DNA, the CDR3 is TGCGCCAGCAGCCAAGTTCTAGTCTACGAGCAGTACTTC. V usage is TRBV4-1 and J usage is TRBJ2-7; D ambiguous. Germline V gene lookup returns CDR1 MGHRA and CDR2 YSYEKL. V was cut by 1 base and J by 3 bases, with 7 bases left in between. This CDR3 contains 13 residues.